This entry features one T cell receptor beta chain sequence. Its antigen is unidentified. Researchers used genomic DNA as the template to profile TCR beta VDJ and CDR3. TCRdb processed the reads anew with MiXCR; each CDR3 protein has one entry. Altogether some 190,000 distinct CDR3 sequences are present, about 53% being singletons, with the ten largest covering about a sixth. This specimen comes from a study of CD8+CD57+ T cells in acquired aplastic anemia. About the study: Healthy donors averaged approximately 10 million reads for CD4+ cells. Notes on the study in general: Sharing between patients and controls was observed for some 27 CD8+ CDR3 sequences. Any difference that existed in CD8+ Simpson's diversity between patients and controls was not significant.

Trimming left V 1 base short and J 7 bases short, with 14 bases between. Looked up from germline, CDR1 is DFQATT and CDR2 is SNEGSKA (reference sequence). The CDR3 has 13 residues. Input material: sorted CD4+, CD8+, or CD8+CD57+ T cells (not recorded which) from PBMCs. V and J are TRBV20-1 and TRBJ2-7; D remains unclear. This clonotype was obtained from a human donor in good health, serving as a control. This CDR3 is CSARVGYLREQYF. As DNA, the CDR3 is TGCAGTGCTAGAGTTGGATACCTAAGGGAGCAGTACTTC.